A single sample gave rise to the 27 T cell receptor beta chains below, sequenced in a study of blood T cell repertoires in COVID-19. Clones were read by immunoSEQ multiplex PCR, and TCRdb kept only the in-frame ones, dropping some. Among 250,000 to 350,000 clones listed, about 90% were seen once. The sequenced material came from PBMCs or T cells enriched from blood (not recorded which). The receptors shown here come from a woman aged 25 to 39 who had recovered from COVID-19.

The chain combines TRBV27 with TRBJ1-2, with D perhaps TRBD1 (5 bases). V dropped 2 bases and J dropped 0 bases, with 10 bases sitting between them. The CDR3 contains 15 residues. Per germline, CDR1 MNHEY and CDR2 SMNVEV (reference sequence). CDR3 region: CASSLHRPANYGYTF. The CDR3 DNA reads TGTGCCAGCAGTTTACACAGGCCAGCTAACTATGGCTACACCTTC.

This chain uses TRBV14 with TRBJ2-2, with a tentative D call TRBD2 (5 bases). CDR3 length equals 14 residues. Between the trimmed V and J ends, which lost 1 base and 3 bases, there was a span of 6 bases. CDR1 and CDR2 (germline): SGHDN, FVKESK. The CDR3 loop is CASSQGEYTGELFF. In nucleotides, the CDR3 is TGTGCCAGCAGCCAAGGGGAGTACACCGGGGAGCTGTTTTTT.

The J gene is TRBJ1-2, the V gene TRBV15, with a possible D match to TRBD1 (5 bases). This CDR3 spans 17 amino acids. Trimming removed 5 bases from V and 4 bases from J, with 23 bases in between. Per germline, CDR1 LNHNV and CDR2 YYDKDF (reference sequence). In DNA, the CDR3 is TGTGCCACCAGCGGGAGGGGCAGGTCGCCCAATTTCTATGGCTACACCTTC. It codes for CATSGRGRSPNFYGYTF.

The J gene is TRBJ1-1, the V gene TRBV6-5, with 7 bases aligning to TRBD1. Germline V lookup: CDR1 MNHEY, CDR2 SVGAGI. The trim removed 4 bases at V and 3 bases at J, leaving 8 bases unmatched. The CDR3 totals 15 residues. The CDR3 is CASSLTGWVDTEAFF. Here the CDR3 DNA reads TGTGCCAGCAGTTTGACAGGGTGGGTCGACACTGAAGCTTTCTTT.

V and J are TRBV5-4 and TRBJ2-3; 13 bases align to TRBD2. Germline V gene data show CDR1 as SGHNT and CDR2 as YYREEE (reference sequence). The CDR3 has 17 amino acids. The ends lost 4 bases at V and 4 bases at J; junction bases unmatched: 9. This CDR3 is CASSLGTSGMSPDTQYF. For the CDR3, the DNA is TGTGCCAGCAGCCTCGGGACTAGCGGGATGAGCCCAGATACGCAGTATTTT.

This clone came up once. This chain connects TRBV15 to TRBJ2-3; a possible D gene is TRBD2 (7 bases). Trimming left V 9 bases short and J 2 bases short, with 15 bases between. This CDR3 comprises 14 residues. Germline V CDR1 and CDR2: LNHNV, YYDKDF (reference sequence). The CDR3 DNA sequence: TGTGCCACGAGAGCGGGGACATTCACAGATACGCAGTATTTT. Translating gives CATRAGTFTDTQYF.

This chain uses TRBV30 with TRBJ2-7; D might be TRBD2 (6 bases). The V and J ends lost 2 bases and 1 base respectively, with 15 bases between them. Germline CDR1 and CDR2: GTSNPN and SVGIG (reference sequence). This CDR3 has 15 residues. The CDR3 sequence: CAWSSEGYQSYEQYF. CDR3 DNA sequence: TGTGCCTGGAGTTCGGAGGGGTACCAGTCCTACGAGCAGTACTTC. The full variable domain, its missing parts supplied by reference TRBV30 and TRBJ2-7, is SQTIHQWPATLVQPVGSPLSLECTVEGTSNPNLYWYRQAAGRGLQLLFYSVGIGQISSEVPQNLSASRPQDRQFILSSKKLLLSDSGFYLCAWSSEGYQSYEQYFGPGTRLTVT.

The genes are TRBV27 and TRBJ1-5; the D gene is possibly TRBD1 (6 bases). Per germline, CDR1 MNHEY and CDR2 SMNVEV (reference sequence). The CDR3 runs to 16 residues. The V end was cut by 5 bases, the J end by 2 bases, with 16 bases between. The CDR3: CASSNARGAGNQPQHF. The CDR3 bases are TGTGCCAGCAGTAATGCCAGGGGTGCGGGCAATCAGCCCCAGCATTTT.

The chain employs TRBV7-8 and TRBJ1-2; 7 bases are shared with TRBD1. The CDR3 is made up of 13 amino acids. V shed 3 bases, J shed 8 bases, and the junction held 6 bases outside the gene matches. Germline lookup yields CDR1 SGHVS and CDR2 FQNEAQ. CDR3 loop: CASSLRGGWGYTF. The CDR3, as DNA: TGTGCCAGCAGCTTGAGAGGGGGCTGGGGCTACACCTTC.

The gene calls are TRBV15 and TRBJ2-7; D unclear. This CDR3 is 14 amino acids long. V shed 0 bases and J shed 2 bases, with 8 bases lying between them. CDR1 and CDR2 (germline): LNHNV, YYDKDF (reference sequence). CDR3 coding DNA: TGTGCCACCAGCAGAGAAATCCTAACCTACGAGCAGTACTTC. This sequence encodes CATSREILTYEQYF.

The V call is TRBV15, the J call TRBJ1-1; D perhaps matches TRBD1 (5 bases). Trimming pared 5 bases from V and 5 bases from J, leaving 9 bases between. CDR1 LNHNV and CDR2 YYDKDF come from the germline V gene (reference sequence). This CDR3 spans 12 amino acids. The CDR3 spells CATSPGGTEAFF. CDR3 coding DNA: TGTGCCACCAGCCCGGGGGGGACTGAAGCTTTCTTT.

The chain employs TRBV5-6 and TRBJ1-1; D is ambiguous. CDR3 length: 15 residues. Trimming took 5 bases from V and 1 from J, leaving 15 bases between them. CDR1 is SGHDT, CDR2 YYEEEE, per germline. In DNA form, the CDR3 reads TGTGCCAGCAGGGAGTGGGGTGGAGGGAACACTGAAGCTTTCTTT. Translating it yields CASREWGGGNTEAFF.

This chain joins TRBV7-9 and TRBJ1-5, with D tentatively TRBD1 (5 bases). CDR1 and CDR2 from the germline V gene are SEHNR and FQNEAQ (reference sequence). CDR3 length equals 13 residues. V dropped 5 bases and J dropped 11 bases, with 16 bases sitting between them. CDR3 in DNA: TGTGCCAGCAGCCCGGGGGAGGGAAGTTCCCAGCATTTT. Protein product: CASSPGEGSSQHF.

DNA for the CDR3: TGTGCCAGCAGCATCCGACAGGGCGGTAATTCACCCCTCCACTTT. Translated: CASSIRQGGNSPLHF. V and J are TRBV9 and TRBJ1-6; 7 bases are a match to TRBD1. Germline V gene lookup returns CDR1 SGDLS and CDR2 YYNGEE. V lost 4 bases and J lost 6; bases outside the gene matches: 7. The CDR3 consists of 15 residues.

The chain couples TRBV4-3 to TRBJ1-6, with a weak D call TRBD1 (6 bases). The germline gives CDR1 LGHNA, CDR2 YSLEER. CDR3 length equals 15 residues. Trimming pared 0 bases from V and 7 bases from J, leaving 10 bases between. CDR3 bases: TGCGCCAGCAGCCAAGACAGGGGTGAGAATTCACCCCTCCACTTT. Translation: CASSQDRGENSPLHF.

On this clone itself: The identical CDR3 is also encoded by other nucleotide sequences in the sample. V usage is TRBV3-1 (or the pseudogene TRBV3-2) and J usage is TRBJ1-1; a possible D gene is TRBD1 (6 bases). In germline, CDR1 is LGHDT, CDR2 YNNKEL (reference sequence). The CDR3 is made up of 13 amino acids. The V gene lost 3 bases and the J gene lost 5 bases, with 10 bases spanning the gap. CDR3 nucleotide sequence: TGTGCCAGCAGCCATACAGGGAATACTGAAGCTTTCTTT. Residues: CASSHTGNTEAFF.

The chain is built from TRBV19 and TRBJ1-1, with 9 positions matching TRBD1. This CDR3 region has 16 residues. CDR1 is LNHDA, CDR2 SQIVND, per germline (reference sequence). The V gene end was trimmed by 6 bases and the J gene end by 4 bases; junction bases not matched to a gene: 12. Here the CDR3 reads CASRTTGGSMVTEAFF. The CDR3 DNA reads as TGTGCCAGTAGAACGACAGGGGGAAGCATGGTCACTGAAGCTTTCTTT.

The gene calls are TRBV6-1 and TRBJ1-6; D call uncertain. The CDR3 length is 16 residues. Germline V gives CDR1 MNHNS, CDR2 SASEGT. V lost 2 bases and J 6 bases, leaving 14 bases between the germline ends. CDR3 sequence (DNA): TGTGCCAGCAGTGAACGCGCCGGGTACGGTAATTCACCCCTCCACTTT. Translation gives CASSERAGYGNSPLHF.

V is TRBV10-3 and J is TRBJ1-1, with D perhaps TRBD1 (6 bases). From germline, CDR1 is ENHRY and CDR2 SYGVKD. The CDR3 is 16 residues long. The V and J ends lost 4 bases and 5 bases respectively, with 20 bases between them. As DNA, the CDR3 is TGTGCCATCAGTGTGGAGCGGGGGCCCTTTCGGACTGAAGCTTTCTTT. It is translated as CAISVERGPFRTEAFF.

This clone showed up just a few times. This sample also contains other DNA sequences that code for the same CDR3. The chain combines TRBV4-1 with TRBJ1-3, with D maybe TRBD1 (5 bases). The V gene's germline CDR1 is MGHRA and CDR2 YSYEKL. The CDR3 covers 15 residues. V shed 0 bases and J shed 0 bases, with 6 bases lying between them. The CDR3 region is CASSQEGGSGNTIYF. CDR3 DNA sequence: TGCGCCAGCAGCCAAGAGGGGGGCTCTGGAAACACCATATATTTT.

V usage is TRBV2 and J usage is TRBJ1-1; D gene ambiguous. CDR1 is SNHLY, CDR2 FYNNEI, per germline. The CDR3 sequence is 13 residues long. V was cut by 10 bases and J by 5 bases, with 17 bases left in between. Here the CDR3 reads CATRWASGTEAFF. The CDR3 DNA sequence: TGTGCCACCAGATGGGCCTCGGGGACTGAAGCTTTCTTT.

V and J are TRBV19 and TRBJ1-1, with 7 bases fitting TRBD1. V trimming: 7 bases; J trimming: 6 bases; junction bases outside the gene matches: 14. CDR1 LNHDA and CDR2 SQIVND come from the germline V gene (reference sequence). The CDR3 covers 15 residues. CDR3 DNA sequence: TGTGCCAGTATCTACTCTTCAGGGGGTGGCGCTGAAGCTTTCTTT. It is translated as CASIYSSGGGAEAFF.

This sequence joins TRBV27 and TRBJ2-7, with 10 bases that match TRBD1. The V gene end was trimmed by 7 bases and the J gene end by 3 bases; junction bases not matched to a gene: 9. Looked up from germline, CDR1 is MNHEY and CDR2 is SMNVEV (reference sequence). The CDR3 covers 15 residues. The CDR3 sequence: CASIRNGQGDYEQYF. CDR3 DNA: TGTGCCAGCATAAGAAACGGACAGGGGGACTACGAGCAGTACTTC.

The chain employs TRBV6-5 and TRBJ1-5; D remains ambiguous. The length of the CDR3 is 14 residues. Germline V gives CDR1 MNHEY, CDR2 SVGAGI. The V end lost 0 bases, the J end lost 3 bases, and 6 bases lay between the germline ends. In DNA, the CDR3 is TGTGCCAGCAGTTACTCCCAGGCCAATCAGCCCCAGCATTTT. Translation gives CASSYSQANQPQHF.

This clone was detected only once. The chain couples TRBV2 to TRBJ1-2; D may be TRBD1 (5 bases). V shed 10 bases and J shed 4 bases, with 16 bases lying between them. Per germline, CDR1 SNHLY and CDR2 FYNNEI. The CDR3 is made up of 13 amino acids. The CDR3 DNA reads TGTGCCACCACGAGAGGGGAGGGCTATGGCTACACCTTC. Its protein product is CATTRGEGYGYTF. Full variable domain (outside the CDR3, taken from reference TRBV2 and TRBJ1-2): EPEVTQTPSHQVTQMGQEVILRCVPISNHLYFYWYRQILGQKVEFLVSFYNNEISEKSEIFDDQFSVERPDGSNFTLKIRSTKLEDSAMYFCATTRGEGYGYTFGSGTRLTVV.

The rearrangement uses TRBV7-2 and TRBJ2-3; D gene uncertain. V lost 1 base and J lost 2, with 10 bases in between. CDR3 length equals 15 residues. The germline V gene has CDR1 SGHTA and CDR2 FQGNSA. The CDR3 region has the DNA TGTGCCAGCAGCTTAGACCCAGGAACCACAGATACGCAGTATTTT. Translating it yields CASSLDPGTTDTQYF.

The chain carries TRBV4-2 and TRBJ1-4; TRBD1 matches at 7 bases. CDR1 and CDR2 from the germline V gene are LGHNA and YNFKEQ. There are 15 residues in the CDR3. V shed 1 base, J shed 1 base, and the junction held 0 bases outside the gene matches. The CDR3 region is CASSQGQGTNEKLFF. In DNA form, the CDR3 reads TGTGCCAGCAGCCAAGGACAGGGAACTAATGAAAAACTGTTTTTT.